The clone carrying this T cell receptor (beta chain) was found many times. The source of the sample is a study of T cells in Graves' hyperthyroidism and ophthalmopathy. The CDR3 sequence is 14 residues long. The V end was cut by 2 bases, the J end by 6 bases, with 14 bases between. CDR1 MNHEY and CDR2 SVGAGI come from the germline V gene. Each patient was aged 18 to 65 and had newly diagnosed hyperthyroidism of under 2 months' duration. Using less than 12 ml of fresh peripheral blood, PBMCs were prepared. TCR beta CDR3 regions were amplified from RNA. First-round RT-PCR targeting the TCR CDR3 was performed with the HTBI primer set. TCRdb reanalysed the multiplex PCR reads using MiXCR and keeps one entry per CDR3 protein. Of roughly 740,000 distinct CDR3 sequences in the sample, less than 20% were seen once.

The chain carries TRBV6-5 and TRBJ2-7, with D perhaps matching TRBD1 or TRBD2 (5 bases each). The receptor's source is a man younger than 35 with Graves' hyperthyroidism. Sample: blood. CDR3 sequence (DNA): TGTGCCAGCAGTTACGGGGCTAGCTCGGTCGAGCAGTACTTC. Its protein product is CASSYGASSVEQYF.